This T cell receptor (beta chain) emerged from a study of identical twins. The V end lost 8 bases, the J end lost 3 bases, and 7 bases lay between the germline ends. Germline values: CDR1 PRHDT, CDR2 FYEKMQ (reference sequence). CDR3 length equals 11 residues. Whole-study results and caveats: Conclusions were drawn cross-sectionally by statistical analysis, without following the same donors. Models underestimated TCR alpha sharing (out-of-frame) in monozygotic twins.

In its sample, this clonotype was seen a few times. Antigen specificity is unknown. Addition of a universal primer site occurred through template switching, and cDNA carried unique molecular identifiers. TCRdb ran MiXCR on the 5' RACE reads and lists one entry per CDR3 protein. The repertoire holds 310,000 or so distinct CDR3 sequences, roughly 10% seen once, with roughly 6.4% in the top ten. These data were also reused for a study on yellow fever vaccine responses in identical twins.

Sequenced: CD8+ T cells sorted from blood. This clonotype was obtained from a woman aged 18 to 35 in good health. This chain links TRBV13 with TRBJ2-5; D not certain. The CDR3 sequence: CASSQKETQYF. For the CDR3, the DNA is TGTGCCAGCTCGCAAAAAGAGACCCAGTACTTC.